This T cell receptor (beta chain) appears in the sequencing data of a study of patients and donors after allogeneic stem cell transplantation. TCRdb reanalysed the RT-PCR reads using MiXCR and keeps one entry per CDR3 protein. The table lists about 210,000 distinct CDR3 sequences, 35% to 45% of them singletons, with 11% in the top ten. V shed 7 bases and J 0 bases; nucleotides not matched to a gene: 11. CDR3 length: 16 amino acids. CDR1 and CDR2 from the germline V gene are DFQATT and SNEGSKA (reference sequence). This clonotype was counted only a few times. Source material: blood, either unsorted or a sorted T cell fraction (not recorded which). This sequence originates from a human donor who was either an allogeneic HSCT recipient or a stem cell or donor lymphocyte infusion donor (not recorded which). It is not recorded whose cells these are; they may come from a transplant donor. The chain joins TRBV20-1 to TRBJ1-3; 8 nucleotides agree with TRBD1. CDR3 sequence reads: CSVGSGTGSSGNTIYF. CDR3 DNA sequence: TGCAGTGTGGGATCCGGGACAGGAAGCTCTGGAAACACCATATATTTT.